Sequencing of this TCR beta chain was carried out in a study of blood T cell repertoires in COVID-19 (dated by TCRdb to about 2020). Turning to the overall study: Samples from collaborators originated in the United States, Italy and Spain and spanned both the acute and convalescent phases of COVID-19. The material from the prospective study consisted of cDNA or gDNA derived from T cells, B-cell-depleted T cells, or PBMCs. Subjects who had been exposed to COVID-19, were actively infected with it, or had recovered from it provided the deeply sampled blood TCRbeta repertoires that made up the dataset. Samples came from the ongoing ImmuneRACE study (first 160 participants) plus 1,254 subjects from 6 global collaborators. The sample metadata nearly always contained a de-identified subject ID, COVID-19 status, age in years and sex. Where available, HLA class I and class II types were obtained from metadata supplied by the sample provider rather than from assay-based typing. The repertoires were released in a freely available public database intended as a resource for research on the immune response to SARS-CoV-2.

The germline ends are 12 bases apart after V is trimmed by 4 bases and J by 2 bases. The CDR3 sequence holds 14 residues, the cysteine and phenylalanine included. Just CDR3 DNA is preserved here, 42 bases in frame from base 1. According to the germline V gene (reference sequence), CDR1 reads SGHNT and CDR2 reads YYREEE. TCRbeta CDR3 regions were amplified from genomic DNA by means of the immunoSEQ Assay, a bias-controlled multiplex PCR. The original methods were these. Within the assay, amplification of reference gene primers was used to estimate how many nucleated cells each sample contained. To quantify the absolute abundance of each unique TCRbeta CDR3 rearrangement, sequence reads were collapsed and filtered. For each sample, productive Simpson clonality was calculated by taking the square root of Simpson's diversity index across productive rearrangements. Entries here come from immuneACCESS through TCRdb and include only in-frame sequences with V and J called. Some clones fail to appear in such tables; in the studies checked, an unresolved V gene covers under half of the shortfall, and the cause of the remainder is unknown. The D gene and trimming were derived from the DNA, and the V and J assignments and clone size from that table. The sample table shows about 160,000 clones, and roughly 90% are seen once. The ten largest clonotypes hold around 4.6% of the sample.

At one collaborating source in Seattle, patients were enrolled during active infection and were followed longitudinally through the course of disease. Collaborating institutions collected whole blood in K2EDTA tubes following their own protocols. For TCRbeta analysis, collaborator samples were shipped as frozen whole blood, as isolated PBMCs, or as DNA extracted from either sample type. Study-level results and caveats: The quantity of clinical and demographic metadata differed by source and by participant and was supplied without curation.

Details on this clone: What this receptor recognizes is not known. No base qualities exist here, and no much larger clone lies one base off it.

The source is a man aged 25-45 years with COVID-19, enrolled during active disease. Material for sequencing was peripheral blood. This chain joins TRBV5-4 to TRBJ2-5; perhaps TRBD1 is the D gene, with 6 bases matching. The DNA is as follows: TGTGCCAGCAGCATAACAGGGCGACAAGAGACCCAGTACTTC. It is translated as CASSITGRQETQYF.